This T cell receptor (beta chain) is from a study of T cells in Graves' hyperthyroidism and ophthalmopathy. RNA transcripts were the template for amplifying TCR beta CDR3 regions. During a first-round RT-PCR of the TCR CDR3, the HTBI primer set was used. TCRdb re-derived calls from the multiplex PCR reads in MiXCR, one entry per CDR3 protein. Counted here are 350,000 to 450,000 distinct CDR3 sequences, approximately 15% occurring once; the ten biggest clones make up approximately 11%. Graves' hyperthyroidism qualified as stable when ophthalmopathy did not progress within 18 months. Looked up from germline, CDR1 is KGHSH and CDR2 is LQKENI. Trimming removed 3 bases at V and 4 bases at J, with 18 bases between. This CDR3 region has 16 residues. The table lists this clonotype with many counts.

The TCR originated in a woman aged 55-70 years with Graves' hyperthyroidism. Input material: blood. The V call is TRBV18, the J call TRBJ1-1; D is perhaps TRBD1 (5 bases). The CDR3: CASSPIRNPTGTEAFF. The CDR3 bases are TGTGCCAGCTCACCCATCCGTAACCCAACAGGCACTGAAGCTTTCTTT.